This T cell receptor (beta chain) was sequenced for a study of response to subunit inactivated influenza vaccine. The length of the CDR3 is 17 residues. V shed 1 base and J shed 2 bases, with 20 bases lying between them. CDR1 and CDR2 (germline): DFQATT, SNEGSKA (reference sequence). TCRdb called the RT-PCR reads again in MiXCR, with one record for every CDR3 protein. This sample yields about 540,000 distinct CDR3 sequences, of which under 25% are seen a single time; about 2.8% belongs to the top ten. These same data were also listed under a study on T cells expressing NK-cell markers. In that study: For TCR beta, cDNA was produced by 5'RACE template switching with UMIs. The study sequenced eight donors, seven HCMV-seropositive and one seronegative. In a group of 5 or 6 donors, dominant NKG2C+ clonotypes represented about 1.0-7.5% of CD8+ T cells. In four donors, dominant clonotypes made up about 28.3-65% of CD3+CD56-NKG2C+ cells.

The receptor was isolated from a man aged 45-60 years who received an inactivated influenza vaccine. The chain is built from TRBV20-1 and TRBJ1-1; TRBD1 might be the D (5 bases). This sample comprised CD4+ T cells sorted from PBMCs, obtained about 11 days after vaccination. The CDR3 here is CSARVRRKGQVNTEAFF. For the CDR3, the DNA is TGCAGTGCTAGAGTCCGTAGGAAGGGGCAGGTTAACACTGAAGCTTTCTTT.